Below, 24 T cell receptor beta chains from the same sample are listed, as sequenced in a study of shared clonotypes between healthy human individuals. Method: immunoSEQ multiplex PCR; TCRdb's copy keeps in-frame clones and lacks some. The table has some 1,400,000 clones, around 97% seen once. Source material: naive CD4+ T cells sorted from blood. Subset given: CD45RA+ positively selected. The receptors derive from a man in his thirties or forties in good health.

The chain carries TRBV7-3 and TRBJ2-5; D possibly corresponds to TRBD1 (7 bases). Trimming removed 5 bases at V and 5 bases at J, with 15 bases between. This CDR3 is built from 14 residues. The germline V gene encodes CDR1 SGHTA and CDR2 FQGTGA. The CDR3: CASSPQTGRETQYF. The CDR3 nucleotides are TGTGCCAGCAGCCCCCAGACAGGGAGGGAGACCCAGTACTTC.

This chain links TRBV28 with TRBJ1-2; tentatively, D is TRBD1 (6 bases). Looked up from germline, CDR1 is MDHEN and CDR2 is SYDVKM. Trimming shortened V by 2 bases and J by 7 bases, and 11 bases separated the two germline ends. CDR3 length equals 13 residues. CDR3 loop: CASSLGGALGYTF. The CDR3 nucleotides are TGTGCCAGCAGTTTAGGGGGGGCGCTTGGCTACACCTTC.

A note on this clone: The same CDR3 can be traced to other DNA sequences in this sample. The CDR3 DNA is TGTGCCACCAGCAGAGACAGATACGAGCAGTACTTC. Encoded protein: CATSRDRYEQYF. This chain uses TRBV15 with TRBJ2-7; no clear D. The CDR3 extends over 12 amino acids. Trimming pared 0 bases from V and 4 bases from J, leaving 4 bases between. Germline V gene sequence: CDR1 LNHNV, CDR2 YYDKDF (reference sequence).

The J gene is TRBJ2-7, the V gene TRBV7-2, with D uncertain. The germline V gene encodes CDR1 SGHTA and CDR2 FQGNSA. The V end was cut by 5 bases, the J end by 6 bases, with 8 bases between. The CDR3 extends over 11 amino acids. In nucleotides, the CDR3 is TGTGCCAGCAGCCTTATCTCCGAGCAGTACTTC. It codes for CASSLISEQYF.

The CDR3 here is CAISDPRRTSGYEQYF. CDR3 DNA: TGTGCCATCAGTGATCCCCGACGGACTAGCGGCTACGAGCAGTACTTC. V is TRBV10-3 and J is TRBJ2-7; 10 bases are shared with TRBD2. J gave up 3 bases and V 3 bases, and 8 bases lay outside the gene matches. CDR1 ENHRY and CDR2 SYGVKD come from the germline V gene. This CDR3 contains 16 residues.

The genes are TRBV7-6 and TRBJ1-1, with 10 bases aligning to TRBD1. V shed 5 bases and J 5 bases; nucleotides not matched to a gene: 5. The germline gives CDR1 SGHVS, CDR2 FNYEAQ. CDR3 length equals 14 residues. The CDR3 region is CASSRTGGRTEAFF. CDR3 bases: TGTGCCAGCAGCCGGACAGGGGGACGTACTGAAGCTTTCTTT.

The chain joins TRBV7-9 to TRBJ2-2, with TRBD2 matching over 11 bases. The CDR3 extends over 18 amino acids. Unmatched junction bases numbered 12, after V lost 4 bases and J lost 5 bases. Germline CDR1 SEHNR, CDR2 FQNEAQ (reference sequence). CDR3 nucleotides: TGTGCCAGCAGCTCGCCAGGGAGACTAGCGGGAAGGACCGGGGAGCTGTTTTTT. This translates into CASSSPGRLAGRTGELFF. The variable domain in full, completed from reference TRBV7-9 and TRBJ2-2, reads DTGVSQNPRHKITKRGQNVTFRCDPISEHNRLYWYRQTLGQGPEFLTYFQNEAQLEKSRLLSDRFSAERPKGSFSTLEIQRTEQGDSAMYLCASSSPGRLAGRTGELFFGEGSRLTVL.

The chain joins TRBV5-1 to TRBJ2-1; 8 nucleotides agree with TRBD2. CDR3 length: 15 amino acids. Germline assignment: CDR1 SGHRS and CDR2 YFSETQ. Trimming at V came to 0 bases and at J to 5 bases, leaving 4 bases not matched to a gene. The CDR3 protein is CASSLGSGKNNEQFF. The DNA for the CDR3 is TGCGCCAGCAGCTTGGGTAGCGGGAAGAACAATGAGCAGTTCTTC.

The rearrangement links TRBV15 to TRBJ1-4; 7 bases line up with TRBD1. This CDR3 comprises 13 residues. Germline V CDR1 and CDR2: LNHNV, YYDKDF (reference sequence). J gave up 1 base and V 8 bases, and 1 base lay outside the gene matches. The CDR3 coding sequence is TGTGCCACCCGGGACAGAACTAATGAAAAACTGTTTTTT. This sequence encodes CATRDRTNEKLFF.

The CDR3 protein is CASSTSPTGWGTEAFF. DNA for the CDR3: TGTGCCAGTAGTACCTCACCCACGGGTTGGGGCACTGAAGCTTTCTTT. The chain couples TRBV19 to TRBJ1-1, with unresolved D. The CDR3 is 16 amino acids. CDR1 and CDR2 from the germline V gene are LNHDA and SQIVND (reference sequence). V lost 4 bases to trimming and J lost 4 bases, with 19 bases between them.

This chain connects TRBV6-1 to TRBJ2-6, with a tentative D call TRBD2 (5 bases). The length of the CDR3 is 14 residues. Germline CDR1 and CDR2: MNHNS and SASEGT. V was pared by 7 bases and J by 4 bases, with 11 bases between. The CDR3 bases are TGTGCCAGCAACCCTAGCTCAGGGGCCAACGTCCTGACTTTC. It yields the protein CASNPSSGANVLTF.

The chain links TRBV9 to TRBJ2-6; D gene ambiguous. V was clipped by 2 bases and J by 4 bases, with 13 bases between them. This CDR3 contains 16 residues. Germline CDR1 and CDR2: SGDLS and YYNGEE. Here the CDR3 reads CASSVGPGAGANVLTF. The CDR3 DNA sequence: TGTGCCAGCAGCGTTGGCCCAGGTGCGGGGGCCAACGTCCTGACTTTC.

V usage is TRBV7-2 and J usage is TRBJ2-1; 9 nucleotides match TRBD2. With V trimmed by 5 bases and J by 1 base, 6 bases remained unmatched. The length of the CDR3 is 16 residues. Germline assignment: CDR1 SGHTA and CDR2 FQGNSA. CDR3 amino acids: CASSPFSGSSYNEQFF. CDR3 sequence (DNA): TGTGCCAGCAGCCCTTTTAGCGGGAGTTCCTACAATGAGCAGTTCTTC.

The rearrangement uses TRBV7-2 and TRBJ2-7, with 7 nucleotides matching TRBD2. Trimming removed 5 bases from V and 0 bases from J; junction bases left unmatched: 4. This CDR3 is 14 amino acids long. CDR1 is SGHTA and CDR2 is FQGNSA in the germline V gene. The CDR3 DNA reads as TGTGCCAGCAGCCGGGGGGACTTCTCCTACGAGCAGTACTTC. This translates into CASSRGDFSYEQYF.

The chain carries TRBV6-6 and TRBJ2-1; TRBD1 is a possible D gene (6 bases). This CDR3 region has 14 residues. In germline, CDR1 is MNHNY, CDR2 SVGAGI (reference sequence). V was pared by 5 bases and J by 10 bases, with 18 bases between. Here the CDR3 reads CASSQTTGFGEQFF. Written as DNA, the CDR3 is TGTGCCAGCAGTCAAACTACAGGGTTCGGAGAGCAGTTCTTC.

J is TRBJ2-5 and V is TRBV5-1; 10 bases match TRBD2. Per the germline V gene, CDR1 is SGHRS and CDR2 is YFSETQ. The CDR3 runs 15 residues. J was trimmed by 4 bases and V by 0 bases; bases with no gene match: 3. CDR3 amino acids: CASSLVAGGGETQYF. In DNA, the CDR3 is TGCGCCAGCAGCTTGGTAGCGGGAGGTGGAGAGACCCAGTACTTC.

In DNA, the CDR3 is TGTGCCATCAGTGAGTCGTCTAGCGGGAGGGCCAATGAGCAGTTCTTC. The encoded protein is CAISESSSGRANEQFF. The chain has TRBV10-3 and TRBJ2-1; 12 nucleotides line up with TRBD2. This CDR3 is 16 amino acids long. The V gene end was trimmed by 0 bases and the J gene end by 6 bases; junction bases not matched to a gene: 3. The germline CDR1 and CDR2 sequences are ENHRY and SYGVKD.

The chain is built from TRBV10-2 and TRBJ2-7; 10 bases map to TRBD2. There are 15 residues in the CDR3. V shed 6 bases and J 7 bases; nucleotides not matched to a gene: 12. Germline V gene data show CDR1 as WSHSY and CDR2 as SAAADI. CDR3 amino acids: CASRERLAGKGEQYF. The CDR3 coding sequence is TGCGCCAGCAGAGAACGACTAGCGGGCAAGGGGGAGCAGTACTTC.

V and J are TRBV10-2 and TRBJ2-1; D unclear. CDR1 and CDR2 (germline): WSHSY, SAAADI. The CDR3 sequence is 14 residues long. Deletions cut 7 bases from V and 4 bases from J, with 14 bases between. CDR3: CASIRPDGYNEQFF. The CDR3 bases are TGCGCCAGCATAAGACCGGACGGATACAATGAGCAGTTCTTC.

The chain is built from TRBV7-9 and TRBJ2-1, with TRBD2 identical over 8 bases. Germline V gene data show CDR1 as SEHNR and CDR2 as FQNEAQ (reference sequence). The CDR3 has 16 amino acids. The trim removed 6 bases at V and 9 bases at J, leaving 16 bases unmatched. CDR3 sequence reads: CASRFGSGSGLVEQFF. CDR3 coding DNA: TGTGCCAGCAGATTTGGAAGCGGGAGTGGGCTCGTTGAGCAGTTCTTC.

This chain's CDR3 is CASSLPWYTEAFF. CDR3 sequence (DNA): TGTGCCAGCAGTTTACCCTGGTACACTGAAGCTTTCTTT. This chain joins TRBV28 and TRBJ1-1; unclear D gene. Germline V gene data show CDR1 as MDHEN and CDR2 as SYDVKM. V shed 2 bases and J shed 3 bases, with 7 bases lying between them. This CDR3 contains 13 residues.

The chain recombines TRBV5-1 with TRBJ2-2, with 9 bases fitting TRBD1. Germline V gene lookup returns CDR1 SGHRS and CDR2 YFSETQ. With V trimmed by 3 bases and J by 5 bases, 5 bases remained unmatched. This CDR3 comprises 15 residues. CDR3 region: CASSSGQGSTGELFF. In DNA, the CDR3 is TGCGCCAGCAGCTCGGGACAGGGTTCGACCGGGGAGCTGTTTTTT.

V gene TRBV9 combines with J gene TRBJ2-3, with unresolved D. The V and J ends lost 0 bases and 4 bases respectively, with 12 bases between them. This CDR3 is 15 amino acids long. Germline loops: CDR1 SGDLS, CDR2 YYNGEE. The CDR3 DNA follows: TGTGCCAGCAGCGTAGAAGGCAGAGCCCCAGATACGCAGTATTTT. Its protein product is CASSVEGRAPDTQYF. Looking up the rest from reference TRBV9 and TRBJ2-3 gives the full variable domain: DSGVTQTPKHLITATGQRVTLRCSPRSGDLSVYWYQQSLDQGLQFLIQYYNGEERAKGNILERFSAQQFPDLHSELNLSSLELGDSALYFCASSVEGRAPDTQYFGPGTRLTVL.

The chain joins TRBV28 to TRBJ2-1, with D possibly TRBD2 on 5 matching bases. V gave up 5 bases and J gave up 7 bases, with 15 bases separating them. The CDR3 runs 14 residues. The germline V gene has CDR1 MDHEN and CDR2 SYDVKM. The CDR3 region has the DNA TGTGCCAGCAGTACGACGGGAATCTTAAATGAGCAGTTCTTC. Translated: CASSTTGILNEQFF.